Below are 14 T cell receptor beta chains sequenced from a single sample in a study of T cell responses to AZD1222 COVID-19 vaccine. TCRdb keeps only in-frame clones here, not all; method: immunoSEQ multiplex PCR. This table holds around 120,000 clones, 93% found once. Specimen: peripheral blood, collected 28 days after the second AZD1222 dose. These receptors all stem from an adult who received the AZD1222 COVID-19 vaccine.

This chain connects TRBV6-5 to TRBJ2-5; D unresolved. This CDR3 has 13 residues. CDR1 and CDR2 (germline): MNHEY, SVGAGI. Trimming removed 4 bases from V and 2 bases from J, with 8 bases in between. The CDR3 is CASSSPEQETQYF. The CDR3 DNA reads as TGTGCCAGCAGTTCTCCAGAGCAAGAGACCCAGTACTTC.

This chain joins TRBV18 and TRBJ1-4, with 7 bases lining up with TRBD1. The V gene's germline CDR1 is KGHSH and CDR2 LQKENI. The CDR3 consists of 14 residues. Germline trimming cut 0 bases from V and 8 bases from J; bases unmatched to any gene: 3. CDR3 sequence: CASSPPTGQEKLFF. In DNA, the CDR3 is TGTGCCAGCTCACCACCGACAGGGCAAGAAAAACTGTTTTTT.

The J gene is TRBJ1-2, the V gene TRBV19; a possible D gene is TRBD1 (6 bases). The CDR3 runs to 12 residues. Germline CDR1 and CDR2: LNHDA and SQIVND (reference sequence). Trimming took 8 bases from V and 1 from J, leaving 8 bases between them. The chain's CDR3 is CASGTHNYGYTF. The CDR3 coding sequence is TGTGCCAGTGGGACACATAACTATGGCTACACCTTC.

The CDR3 bases are TGTGCCAGCAGTCCACGGCCCGGGGGGAATCAGCCCCAGCATTTT. Its translation: CASSPRPGGNQPQHF. The gene calls are TRBV2 and TRBJ1-5, with D possibly TRBD1 on 5 matching bases. Germline CDR1 SNHLY, CDR2 FYNNEI. Trimming took 5 bases from V and 4 from J, leaving 15 bases between them. This CDR3 is 15 amino acids long.

V usage is TRBV10-2 and J usage is TRBJ2-3; TRBD2 agrees at 7 bases. The germline gives CDR1 WSHSY, CDR2 SAAADI. The CDR3 is 15 amino acids. The V and J ends lost 5 bases and 2 bases, in that order; junction bases with no gene match: 7. The CDR3, as DNA: TGCGCCAGCAGTAACGGGGGGTCAACCACAGATACGCAGTATTTT. It yields the protein CASSNGGSTTDTQYF.

The genes are TRBV10-3 and TRBJ2-3, with a tentative D call TRBD2 (6 bases). CDR1 and CDR2 (germline): ENHRY, SYGVKD. The CDR3 extends over 12 amino acids. V gave up 7 bases and J gave up 4 bases, with 9 bases separating them. In nucleotides, the CDR3 is TGTGCCATCACGGGGGATGCAGATACGCAGTATTTT. This sequence encodes CAITGDADTQYF.

V usage is TRBV7-8 and J usage is TRBJ2-3; D may be TRBD1 (6 bases). The CDR3 length is 14 residues. CDR1 SGHVS and CDR2 FQNEAQ come from the germline V gene. Trimming took 7 bases from V and 0 from J, leaving 11 bases between them. CDR3 residues: CASKQGSSTDTQYF. For the CDR3, the DNA is TGTGCCAGCAAACAGGGATCTAGCACAGATACGCAGTATTTT. Variable domain in full (rest from reference TRBV7-8 and TRBJ2-3): GAGVSQSPRYKVAKRGQDVALRCDPISGHVSLFWYQQALGQGPEFLTYFQNEAQLDKSGLPSDRFFAERPEGSVSTLKIQRTQQEDSAVYLCASKQGSSTDTQYFGPGTRLTVL.

The rearrangement joins TRBV5-5 to TRBJ2-3; D uncertain. Germline V gene lookup returns CDR1 SGHKS and CDR2 YYEKEE (reference sequence). V lost 4 bases and J 4 bases, leaving 7 bases between the germline ends. The CDR3 is 12 amino acids. In nucleotides, the CDR3 is TGTGCCAGCAGCCCCCTTCCAGATACGCAGTATTTT. Translation gives CASSPLPDTQYF.

The J gene is TRBJ1-5, the V gene TRBV19; a possible D gene is TRBD1 (5 bases). The germline V and J ends were trimmed by 5 bases and 5 bases, with 13 bases remaining between them. Germline CDR1 is LNHDA and CDR2 is SQIVND (reference sequence). This CDR3 comprises 14 residues. This CDR3 reads CASSGARADQPQHF. DNA for the CDR3: TGTGCCAGTAGTGGGGCCAGGGCCGATCAGCCCCAGCATTTT.

V is TRBV24-1 and J is TRBJ1-5; the D is unclear. There are 17 residues in the CDR3. Germline V gives CDR1 KGHDR, CDR2 SFDVKD. V was clipped by 1 base and J by 0 bases, with 12 bases between them. This CDR3 is CATSDFGPDDSNQPQHF. DNA for the CDR3: TGTGCCACCAGTGATTTTGGGCCTGATGATAGCAATCAGCCCCAGCATTTT.

The CDR3, as DNA: TGCGCCAGCAGTTTACAGGGGATCGGTCCCATATATTTT. The encoded protein is CASSLQGIGPIYF. J is TRBJ1-3 and V is TRBV4-3, with 7 bases matching TRBD1. The CDR3 is made up of 13 amino acids. CDR1 and CDR2 (germline): LGHNA, YSLEER. V shed 6 bases, J shed 11 bases, and the junction held 10 bases outside the gene matches.

The V and J genes are TRBV12-3 or TRBV12-4 and TRBJ2-7; D not resolved. V lost 6 bases and J lost 5, with 14 bases in between. The CDR3 totals 13 residues. The CDR3 nucleotides are TGTGCCAGCAGCCACGGCCCCCAGAACGAGCAGTACTTC. It codes for CASSHGPQNEQYF.

The chain couples TRBV10-3 to TRBJ1-2, with D hard to call. The germline gives CDR1 ENHRY, CDR2 SYGVKD. V lost 6 bases to trimming and J lost 0 bases, with 11 bases between them. The CDR3 covers 14 residues. In nucleotides, the CDR3 is TGTGCCATCAGGACGGGAGCCGCTAACTATGGCTACACCTTC. This codes for CAIRTGAANYGYTF.

This clone was seen a single time. V gene TRBV7-8 combines with J gene TRBJ2-1; TRBD1 might be the D (5 bases). CDR1 SGHVS and CDR2 FQNEAQ come from the germline V gene. The CDR3 loop spans 16 amino acids. V was pared by 5 bases and J by 8 bases, with 22 bases between. The DNA of the CDR3 is TGTGCCAGCAGCCATAAGGGGCTCCCAACGGGCTATGAGCAGTTCTTC. Translated: CASSHKGLPTGYEQFF.